This is a list of T cell receptor beta chains from one sample in a study of prognosis after radiotherapy for stage I lung cancer. Each CDR3 protein is one row after TCRdb ran MiXCR on the multiplex PCR reads. Of roughly 13,000 distinct CDR3 sequences listed, around a quarter are singletons. This specimen was PBMCs, taken before or after stereotactic body radiation therapy (not recorded which). All receptors derive from a donor aged 50 or older with non-small cell lung cancer. Both conserved end residues are part of each CDR3. D genes are given only for firm matches. Clone sizes are given selectively: once, few, many, or a class where the clone is expanded.

>many|TRBV5-1|NA|TRBJ2-7
TGCGCCAGCAGCTTGGAGGCAGGAAGCTCCTACGAGCAGTACTTC
CASSLEAGSSYEQYF
>NA|TRBV10-3|NA|TRBJ2-7
TGTGCCATCAGTGAGTCTGGGAAGGAGCAGTATTTC
CAISESGKEQYF
>many|TRBV20-1|NA|TRBJ2-1
TGCAGTGCTAGAGATGGGAGGGGGACCTACAATGAGCAGTTCTTC
CSARDGRGTYNEQFF
>NA|TRBV5-1|TRBD1|TRBJ2-1
TGCGCCAGCAGCTTTTACAGGGGGCAAAGACTCTACAATGAGCAGTTCTTC
CASSFYRGQRLYNEQFF
>many|TRBV28|NA|TRBJ1-2
TGTGCCAGCAGCCGCTACAAGGGAGGCTACACCTTC
CASSRYKGGYTF
>NA|TRBV5-1|TRBD2|TRBJ2-5
TGCGCCAGCAGCTTGGGGGAGCGGGGCTACGAGACCCAGTACTTC
CASSLGERGYETQYF
>many|TRBV27|NA|TRBJ2-4
TGTGCCAGCAGTCACACTAGCTCATGGGCCAAAAACATTCAGTACTTC
CASSHTSSWAKNIQYF
>many|TRBV9|TRBD1|TRBJ2-7
TGTGCCAGCAGCGCCTTAGTTGGGACAGGGGTCGAGCAGTACTTC
CASSALVGTGVEQYF
>medium-sized|TRBV5-1|NA|TRBJ2-1
TGCGCCAGCAGCTTGTGGCTGGGGGGCTCCTACAATGAGCAGTTCTTC
CASSLWLGGSYNEQFF
>NA|TRBV6-1|NA|TRBJ2-5
TGTGCCAGCAGGGTCGCCGGGACAAGGGGAGAGACCCAGTACTTC
CASRVAGTRGETQYF
>NA|TRBV7-9|NA|TRBJ2-1
TGTGCCAGCAGCGAACCGGAGAGCTCCTACAATCAGTTCTTC
CASSEPESSYNQFF
>NA|TRBV7-3|NA|TRBJ2-1
TGTGCCAGCAGCTTAACCAGGGAGCTAAACGAGCAGTTCTTC
CASSLTRELNEQFF
>medium-sized|TRBV20-1|TRBD2|TRBJ2-7
TGCAGTGCCTATGGGAGCGGGGCCTCCGAGCAGTACTTC
CSAYGSGASEQYF
>NA|TRBV10-3|TRBD1|TRBJ2-7
TGTGCCATCTTGGAACTCGGGTGCAGGGGGTGGTACGAGCAGTACTTC
CAILELGCRGWYEQYF
>once|TRBV7-3|NA|TRBJ2-3
TGTGCCAGCAGCTTAGGGGGTCAGGGTAGCACAGATAGGCAGTATTTT
CASSLGGQGSTDRQYF
>NA|TRBV5-4|TRBD2|TRBJ2-3
TGTGCCAGCAGCTCACTAGCGGGAGGATCAACAGATACGCAGTATTTT
CASSSLAGGSTDTQYF
>many|TRBV9|NA|TRBJ2-7
TGTGCCAGCAGCCCAACGTCCTCCTACGAGCAGTACTTC
CASSPTSSYEQYF
>many|TRBV12-3/TRBV12-4|TRBD1|TRBJ1-2
TGTGCCAGCAGGGGACAGGGCCGGAGTGGTGGCTACACCTTC
CASRGQGRSGGYTF
>many|TRBV28|NA|TRBJ1-2
TGTGCCAGCAGTTTACCCAGGGTGGATGGCTACACCTTC
CASSLPRVDGYTF
>NA|TRBV28|NA|TRBJ2-3
TGTGCCTCCGCCGGCTACCCCCCAGATACGCAGTATTTT
CASAGYPPDTQYF
>medium-sized|TRBV5-1|NA|TRBJ2-3
TGCGCCAGCAGAAAGGGTTCCGGGGATACGCAGTATTTT
CASRKGSGDTQYF
>medium-sized|TRBV7-2|NA|TRBJ2-6
TGTGCCAGCAGCTTATCGGTGAGCTCTGGGGCCAACGTCCTGACTTTC
CASSLSVSSGANVLTF
>many|TRBV6-5|NA|TRBJ2-3
TGTGCCAGCAGTTACACAGGTGCCGGCACAGATACGCAGTATTTT
CASSYTGAGTDTQYF
>many|TRBV20-1|NA|TRBJ2-3
TGCAGTGCTAGTGTGTACCGGGGGACAGATACGCAGTATTTT
CSASVYRGTDTQYF
>NA|TRBV7-3|TRBD2|TRBJ2-1
TGTGCCAGCAGCACCGGAGCGGGAAAATACAATGAGCAGTTCTTC
CASSTGAGKYNEQFF
>many|TRBV5-6|TRBD2|TRBJ2-3
TGTGCCAGCAGCCCCAGGACTAGCGGGAGACTAGATACGCAGTATTTT
CASSPRTSGRLDTQYF
>NA|TRBV12-3/TRBV12-4|NA|TRBJ1-1
TGTGCCAGCAGTTTAGCAGCTGGACGACGGGAAACTTTCTTT
CASSLAAGRRETFF
>NA|TRBV10-3|NA|TRBJ2-3
TGTGCCATCAGTGAGTCTCTAAGGGAATCCACAGATACGCAGTATTTT
CAISESLRESTDTQYF
>many|TRBV4-1|TRBD1|TRBJ1-5
TGCGCCAGCAGCCAAGAGTGGGACAGGGCCGGCAATCAGCCCCAGCATTTT
CASSQEWDRAGNQPQHF
>many|TRBV28|NA|TRBJ2-4
TGTGCCAGCAGTATACAGGGCCCAAACATTCAGTACTTC
CASSIQGPNIQYF
>many|TRBV4-1|NA|TRBJ2-5
TGCGCCAGCAGCCAACTTGTTGGAGCGGAACTCCAAGAGACCCAGTACTTC
CASSQLVGAELQETQYF
>medium-sized|TRBV5-1|NA|TRBJ1-6
TGCGCCAGCAGCTTGGAGGGGTCTCCTTCACCCCTCCACTTT
CASSLEGSPSPLHF
>NA|TRBV28|NA|TRBJ2-2
TGTGCCAGCAGTTTATTGGGGTCGGGGGGCGCATCCGTGGAGCTGTTTTTT
CASSLLGSGGASVELFF
>many|TRBV12-3/TRBV12-4|NA|TRBJ1-1
TGTGCCAGCAGTTTAGCAGCTGGACGACAGGAAGCTTTCTTT
CASSLAAGRQEAFF
>NA|TRBV6-1|NA|TRBJ1-4
TGTGCCAGAAGAGGGTCATTGGAAAAACTGTTTTTT
CARRGSLEKLFF
>many|TRBV6-1|NA|TRBJ1-2
TGTGCCAGCAGTGACCCCACATCCAACTATGGCTACACCTTC
CASSDPTSNYGYTF
>NA|TRBV27|TRBD2|TRBJ2-1
TGTGCCAGCAGAAAGGGACTAGCGGGAGGGCCAAGTTCCTACAATGAGCAGTTCTTC
CASRKGLAGGPSSYNEQFF
>many|TRBV12-3/TRBV12-4|NA|TRBJ2-4
TGTGCCAGCAGTCCTACCCCGCAGCGGGCCGGATTATGGAACATTCAGTACTTC
CASSPTPQRAGLWNIQYF
>many|TRBV6-9|NA|TRBJ1-3
TGTGCCAGCAGTTTACAGAAAGGAAACACCATATATTTT
CASSLQKGNTIYF
>NA|TRBV7-9|TRBD1|TRBJ2-7
TGTGCCAGCATCTTAGACAGGGTGACCGCGGAGCAGTACTTC
CASILDRVTAEQYF
>many|TRBV13|NA|TRBJ2-5
TGTGCCAGCAGCTCAAGGGACCCCAAGACCCAGTACTTC
CASSSRDPKTQYF
>many|TRBV6-1|NA|TRBJ1-1
TGTGCCAGCTGCCCGGGATCTATGAACACTGAAGCTTTCTTT
CASCPGSMNTEAFF
>many|TRBV19|TRBD1|TRBJ1-5
TGTGCCAGTAACCTAGTGGCAGGGGGTGGTCACCAGCCCCAGCATTTT
CASNLVAGGGHQPQHF
>many|TRBV20-1|TRBD1|TRBJ1-4
TGCAGTGCTAGAGCTGGACAGGTGCGAGGTTATGAAAAACTGTTTTTT
CSARAGQVRGYEKLFF
>NA|TRBV7-2|TRBD2|TRBJ2-7
TGTGCCAGCAGCCAACGCGTCGGTGGACTAGCCGCCTACGAGCAGTACTTC
CASSQRVGGLAAYEQYF
>many|TRBV6-1|NA|TRBJ2-1
TGTGCCAGCAGCCGCGGGTTGTCGGGGGTCAATGAGCAGTTCTTC
CASSRGLSGVNEQFF
>many|TRBV12-3/TRBV12-4|NA|TRBJ2-5
TGTGCCAGCAGTTTAAGGGGGAGTGTGACCCAGTACTTC
CASSLRGSVTQYF
>many|TRBV15|NA|TRBJ2-3
TGTGCCACCAGCAGAGGGGCGGAGTCGGGGCAGTATTTT
CATSRGAESGQYF
>medium-sized|TRBV6-2/TRBV6-3|TRBD2|TRBJ2-1
TGTGCCAGCAGATTCAAGGGGTTTAGGCTTTGGACTAGCGGGAGAAAAGTCGATGAGCAGTTCTTC
CASRFKGFRLWTSGRKVDEQFF
>many|TRBV4-1|NA|TRBJ1-5
TGCGCCAGCAGCCTTATGGTTGCAGGGGCGAATCAGCCCCAGCATTTT
CASSLMVAGANQPQHF
>many|TRBV28|NA|TRBJ2-5
TGTGCCAGCAGTAGGATGGGCAGGGTAGGGACCCAGTACTTC
CASSRMGRVGTQYF
>medium-sized|TRBV7-3|NA|TRBJ1-6
TGTGCCAGCAGCCCAGGCCTAAATTCACCCCTCCACTTT
CASSPGLNSPLHF
>medium-sized|TRBV12-3/TRBV12-4|NA|TRBJ2-7
TGTGCCAGCGGTGAGGTGTACGAGCAGTACTTC
CASGEVYEQYF
>many|TRBV11-2|NA|TRBJ1-5
TGTGCCAGCAGCTTAACAGAGAATCAGCCCCAGCATTTT
CASSLTENQPQHF
>medium-sized|TRBV28|TRBD1|TRBJ2-7
TGTGCCAGCAGTTTAGTTGGGGACAGGGATGGCTACGAGCAGTACTTC
CASSLVGDRDGYEQYF
>many|TRBV24-1|TRBD2|TRBJ2-1
TGTGCCACCAGTGGGATCGGGAGTTATCTGCTAGCGGGAGGCAAAACTTTGTACAATGAGCAGTTCTTC
CATSGIGSYLLAGGKTLYNEQFF
>few|TRBV19|TRBD1|TRBJ1-2
TGTGCCAGTAGTATAATATCGGGACAGACTTCCTATGGCTACACCTTC
CASSIISGQTSYGYTF
>medium-sized|TRBV28|NA|TRBJ2-1
TGTGCCAGCAGTAGGGCGAGCTCCTACAATGAGCAGTTCTTC
CASSRASSYNEQFF